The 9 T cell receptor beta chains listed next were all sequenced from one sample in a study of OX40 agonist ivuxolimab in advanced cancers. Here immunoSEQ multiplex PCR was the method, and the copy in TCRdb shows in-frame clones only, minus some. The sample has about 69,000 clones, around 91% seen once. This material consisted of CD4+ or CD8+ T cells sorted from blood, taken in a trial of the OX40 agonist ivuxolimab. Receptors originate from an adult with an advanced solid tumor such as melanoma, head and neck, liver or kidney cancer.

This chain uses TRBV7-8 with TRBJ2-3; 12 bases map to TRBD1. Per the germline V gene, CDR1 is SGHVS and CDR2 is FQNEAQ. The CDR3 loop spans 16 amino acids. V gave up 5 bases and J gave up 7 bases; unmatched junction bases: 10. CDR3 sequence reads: CASSLTGQGAVHTQYF. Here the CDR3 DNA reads TGTGCCAGCAGCCTAACGGGACAGGGGGCAGTCCATACGCAGTATTTT.

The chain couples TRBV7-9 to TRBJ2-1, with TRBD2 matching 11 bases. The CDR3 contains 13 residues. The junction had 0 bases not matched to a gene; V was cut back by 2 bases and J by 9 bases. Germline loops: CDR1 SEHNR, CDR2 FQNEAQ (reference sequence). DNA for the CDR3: TGTGCCAGCAGCTTACTAGCGGGAGGTGAGCAGTTCTTC. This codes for CASSLLAGGEQFF.

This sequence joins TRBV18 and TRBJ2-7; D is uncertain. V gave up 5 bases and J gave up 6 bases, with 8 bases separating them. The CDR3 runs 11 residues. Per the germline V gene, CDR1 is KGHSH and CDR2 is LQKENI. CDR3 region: CASSGGSEQYF. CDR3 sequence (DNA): TGTGCCAGCTCAGGCGGATCCGAGCAGTACTTC.

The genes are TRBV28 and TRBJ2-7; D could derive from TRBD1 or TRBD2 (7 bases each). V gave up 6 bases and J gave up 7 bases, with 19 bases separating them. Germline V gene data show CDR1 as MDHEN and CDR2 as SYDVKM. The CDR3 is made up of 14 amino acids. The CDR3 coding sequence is TGTGCCAGCAGGGAACAGGGGAGGGGTTATGAGCAGTACTTC. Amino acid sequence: CASREQGRGYEQYF.

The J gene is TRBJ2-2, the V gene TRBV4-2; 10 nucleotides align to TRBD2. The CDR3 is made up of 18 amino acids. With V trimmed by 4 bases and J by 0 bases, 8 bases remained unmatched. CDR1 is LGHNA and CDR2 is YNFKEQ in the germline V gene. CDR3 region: CASSPSGRAEANTGELFF. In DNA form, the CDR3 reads TGTGCCAGCAGCCCCAGCGGGAGGGCCGAGGCGAACACCGGGGAGCTGTTTTTT.

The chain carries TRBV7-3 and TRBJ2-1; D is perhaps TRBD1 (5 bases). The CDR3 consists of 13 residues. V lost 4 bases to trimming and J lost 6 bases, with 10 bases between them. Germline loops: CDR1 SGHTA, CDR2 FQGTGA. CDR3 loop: CASSSRQSNEQFF. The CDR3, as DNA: TGTGCCAGCAGCTCCCGACAGAGCAATGAGCAGTTCTTC.

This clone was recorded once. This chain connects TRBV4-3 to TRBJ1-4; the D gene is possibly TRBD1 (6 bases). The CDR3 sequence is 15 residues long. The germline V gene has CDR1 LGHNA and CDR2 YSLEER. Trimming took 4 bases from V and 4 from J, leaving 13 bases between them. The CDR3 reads CASSRGPGSNEKLFF. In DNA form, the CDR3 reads TGCGCCAGCAGCCGGGGGCCAGGGAGTAATGAAAAACTGTTTTTT.

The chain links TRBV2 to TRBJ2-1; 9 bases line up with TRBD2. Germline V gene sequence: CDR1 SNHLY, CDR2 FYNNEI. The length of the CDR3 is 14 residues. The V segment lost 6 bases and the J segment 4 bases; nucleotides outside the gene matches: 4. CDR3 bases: TGTGCCAGCAGGGCTAGCGGGGCGTACAATGAGCAGTTCTTC. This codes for CASRASGAYNEQFF.

Written as DNA, the CDR3 is TGTGCCAGCAGCGCCGGACGGGCTAGCTCCTACAATGAGCAGTTCTTC. Its protein is CASSAGRASSYNEQFF. The V and J genes are TRBV9 and TRBJ2-1; no reliable D call. V gave up 3 bases and J gave up 0 bases, with 13 bases separating them. CDR3 length: 16 amino acids. Germline lookup yields CDR1 SGDLS and CDR2 YYNGEE.